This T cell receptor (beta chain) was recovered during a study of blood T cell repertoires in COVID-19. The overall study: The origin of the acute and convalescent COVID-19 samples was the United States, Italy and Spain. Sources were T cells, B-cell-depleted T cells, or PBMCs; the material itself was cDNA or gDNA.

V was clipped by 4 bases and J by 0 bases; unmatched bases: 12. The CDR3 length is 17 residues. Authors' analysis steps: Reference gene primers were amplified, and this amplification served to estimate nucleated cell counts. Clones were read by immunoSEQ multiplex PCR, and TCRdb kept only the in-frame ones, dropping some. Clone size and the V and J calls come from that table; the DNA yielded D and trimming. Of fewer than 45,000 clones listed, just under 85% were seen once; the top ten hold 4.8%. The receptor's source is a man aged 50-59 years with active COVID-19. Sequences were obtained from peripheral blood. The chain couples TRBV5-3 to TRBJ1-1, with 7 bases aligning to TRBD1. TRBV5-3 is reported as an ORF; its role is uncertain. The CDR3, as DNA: TGTGCCAGAAGCCCCGGACAGGCCCCATTGTTGAACACTGAAGCTTTCTTT. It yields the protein CARSPGQAPLLNTEAFF.